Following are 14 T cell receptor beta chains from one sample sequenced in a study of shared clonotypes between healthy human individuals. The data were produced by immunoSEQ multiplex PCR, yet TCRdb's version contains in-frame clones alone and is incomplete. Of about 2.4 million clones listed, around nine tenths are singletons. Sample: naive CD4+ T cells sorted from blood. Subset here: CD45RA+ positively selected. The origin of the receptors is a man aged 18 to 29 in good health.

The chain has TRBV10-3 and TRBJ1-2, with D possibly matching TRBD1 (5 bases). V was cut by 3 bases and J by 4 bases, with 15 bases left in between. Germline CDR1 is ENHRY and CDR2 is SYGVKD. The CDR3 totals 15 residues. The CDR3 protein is CAISDQTDTPYGYTF. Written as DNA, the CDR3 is TGTGCCATCAGTGATCAAACGGACACTCCCTATGGCTACACCTTC.

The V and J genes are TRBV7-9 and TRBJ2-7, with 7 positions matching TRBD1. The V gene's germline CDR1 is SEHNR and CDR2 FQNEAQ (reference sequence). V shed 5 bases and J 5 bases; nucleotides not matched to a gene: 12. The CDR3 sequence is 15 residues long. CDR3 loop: CASSPFSKGQNEQYF. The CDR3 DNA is TGTGCCAGCAGCCCATTCAGTAAGGGACAGAACGAGCAGTACTTC.

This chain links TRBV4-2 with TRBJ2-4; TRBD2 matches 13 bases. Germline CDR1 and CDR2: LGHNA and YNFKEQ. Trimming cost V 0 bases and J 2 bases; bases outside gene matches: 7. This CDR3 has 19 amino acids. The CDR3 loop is CASSQDGTSGERTKNIQYF. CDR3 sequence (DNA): TGTGCCAGCAGCCAAGATGGGACTAGCGGGGAAAGGACCAAAAACATTCAGTACTTC.

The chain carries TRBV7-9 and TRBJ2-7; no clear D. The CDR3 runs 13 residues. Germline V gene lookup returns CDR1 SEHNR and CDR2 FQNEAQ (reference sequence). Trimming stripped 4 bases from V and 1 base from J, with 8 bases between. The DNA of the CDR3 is TGTGCCAGCAGCTGGCAAATGTCCTACGAGCAGTACTTC. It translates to CASSWQMSYEQYF.

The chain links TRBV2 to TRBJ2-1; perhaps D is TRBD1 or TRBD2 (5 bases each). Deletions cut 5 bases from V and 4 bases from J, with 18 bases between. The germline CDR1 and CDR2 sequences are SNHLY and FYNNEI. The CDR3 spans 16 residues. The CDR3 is CASSPEGRVPYNEQFF. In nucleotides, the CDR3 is TGTGCCAGCAGTCCTGAGGGCAGGGTTCCTTACAATGAGCAGTTCTTC.

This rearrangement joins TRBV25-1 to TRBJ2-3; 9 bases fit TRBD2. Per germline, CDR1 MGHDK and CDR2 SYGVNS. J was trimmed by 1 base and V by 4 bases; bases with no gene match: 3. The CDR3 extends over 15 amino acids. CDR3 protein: CASSAQRGGTDTQYF. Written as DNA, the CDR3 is TGTGCCAGCAGTGCCCAGCGGGGGGGCACAGATACGCAGTATTTT.

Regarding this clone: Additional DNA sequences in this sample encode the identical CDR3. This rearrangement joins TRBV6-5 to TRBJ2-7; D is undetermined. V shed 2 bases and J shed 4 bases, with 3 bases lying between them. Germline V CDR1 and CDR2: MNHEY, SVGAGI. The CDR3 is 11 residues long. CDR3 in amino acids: CASSYLYEQYF. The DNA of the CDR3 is TGTGCCAGCAGTTACCTGTACGAGCAGTACTTC.

CDR3 coding DNA: TGTGCCAGCAGCTTAGGTTTATGGGACAGGGCCAACAATGAGCAGTTCTTC. It specifies CASSLGLWDRANNEQFF. The rearrangement links TRBV11-2 to TRBJ2-1; 9 bases agree with TRBD1. The V gene end was trimmed by 1 base and the J gene end by 5 bases; junction bases not matched to a gene: 9. Germline-derived CDR1 and CDR2 are SGHAT and FQNNGV. The CDR3 extends over 17 amino acids.

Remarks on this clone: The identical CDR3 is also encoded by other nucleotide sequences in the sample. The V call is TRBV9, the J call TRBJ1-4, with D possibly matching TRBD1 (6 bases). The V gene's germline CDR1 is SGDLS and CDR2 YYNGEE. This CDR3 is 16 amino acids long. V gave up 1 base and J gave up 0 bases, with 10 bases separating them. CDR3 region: CASSVTQGATNEKLFF. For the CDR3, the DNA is TGTGCCAGCAGCGTAACACAGGGAGCAACTAATGAAAAACTGTTTTTT.

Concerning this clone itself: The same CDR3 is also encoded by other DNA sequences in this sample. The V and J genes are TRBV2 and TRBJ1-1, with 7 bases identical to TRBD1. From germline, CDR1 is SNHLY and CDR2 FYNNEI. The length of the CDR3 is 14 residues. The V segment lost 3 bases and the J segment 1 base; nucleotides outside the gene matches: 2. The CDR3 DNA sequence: TGTGCCAGCAGTGATCAGGGGGGGAACACTGAAGCTTTCTTT. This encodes CASSDQGGNTEAFF. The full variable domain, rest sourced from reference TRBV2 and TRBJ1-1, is EPEVTQTPSHQVTQMGQEVILRCVPISNHLYFYWYRQILGQKVEFLVSFYNNEISEKSEIFDDQFSVERPDGSNFTLKIRSTKLEDSAMYFCASSDQGGNTEAFFGQGTRLTVV.

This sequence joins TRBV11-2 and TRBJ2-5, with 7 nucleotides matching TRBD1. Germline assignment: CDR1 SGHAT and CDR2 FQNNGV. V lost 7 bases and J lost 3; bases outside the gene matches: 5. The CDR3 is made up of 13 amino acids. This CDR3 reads CASILDRKETQYF. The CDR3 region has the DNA TGTGCCAGCATCCTGGACAGGAAAGAGACCCAGTACTTC. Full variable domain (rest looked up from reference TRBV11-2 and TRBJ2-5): EAGVAQSPRYKIIEKRQSVAFWCNPISGHATLYWYQQILGQGPKLLIQFQNNGVVDDSQLPKDRFSAERLKGVDSTLKIQPAKLEDSAVYLCASILDRKETQYFGPGTRLLVL.

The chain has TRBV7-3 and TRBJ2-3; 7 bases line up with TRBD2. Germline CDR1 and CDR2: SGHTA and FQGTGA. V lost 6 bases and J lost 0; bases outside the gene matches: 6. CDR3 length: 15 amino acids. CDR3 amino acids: CASRQQGLSTDTQYF. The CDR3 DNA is TGTGCCAGCAGGCAGCAGGGACTAAGCACAGATACGCAGTATTTT.

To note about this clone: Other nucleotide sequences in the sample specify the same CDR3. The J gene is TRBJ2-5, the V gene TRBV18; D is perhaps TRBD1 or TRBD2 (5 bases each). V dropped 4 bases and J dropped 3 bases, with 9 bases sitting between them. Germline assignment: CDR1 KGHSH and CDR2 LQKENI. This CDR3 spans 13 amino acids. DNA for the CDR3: TGTGCCAGCTCACTCGGGACGAAAGAGACCCAGTACTTC. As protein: CASSLGTKETQYF.

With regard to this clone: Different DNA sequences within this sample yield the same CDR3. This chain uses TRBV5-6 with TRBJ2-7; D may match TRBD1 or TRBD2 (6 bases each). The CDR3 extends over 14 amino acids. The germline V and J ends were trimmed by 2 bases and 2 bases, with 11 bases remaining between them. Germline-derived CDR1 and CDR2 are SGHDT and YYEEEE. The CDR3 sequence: CASSLGGPPYEQYF. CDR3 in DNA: TGTGCCAGCAGCTTAGGGGGGCCTCCCTACGAGCAGTACTTC.